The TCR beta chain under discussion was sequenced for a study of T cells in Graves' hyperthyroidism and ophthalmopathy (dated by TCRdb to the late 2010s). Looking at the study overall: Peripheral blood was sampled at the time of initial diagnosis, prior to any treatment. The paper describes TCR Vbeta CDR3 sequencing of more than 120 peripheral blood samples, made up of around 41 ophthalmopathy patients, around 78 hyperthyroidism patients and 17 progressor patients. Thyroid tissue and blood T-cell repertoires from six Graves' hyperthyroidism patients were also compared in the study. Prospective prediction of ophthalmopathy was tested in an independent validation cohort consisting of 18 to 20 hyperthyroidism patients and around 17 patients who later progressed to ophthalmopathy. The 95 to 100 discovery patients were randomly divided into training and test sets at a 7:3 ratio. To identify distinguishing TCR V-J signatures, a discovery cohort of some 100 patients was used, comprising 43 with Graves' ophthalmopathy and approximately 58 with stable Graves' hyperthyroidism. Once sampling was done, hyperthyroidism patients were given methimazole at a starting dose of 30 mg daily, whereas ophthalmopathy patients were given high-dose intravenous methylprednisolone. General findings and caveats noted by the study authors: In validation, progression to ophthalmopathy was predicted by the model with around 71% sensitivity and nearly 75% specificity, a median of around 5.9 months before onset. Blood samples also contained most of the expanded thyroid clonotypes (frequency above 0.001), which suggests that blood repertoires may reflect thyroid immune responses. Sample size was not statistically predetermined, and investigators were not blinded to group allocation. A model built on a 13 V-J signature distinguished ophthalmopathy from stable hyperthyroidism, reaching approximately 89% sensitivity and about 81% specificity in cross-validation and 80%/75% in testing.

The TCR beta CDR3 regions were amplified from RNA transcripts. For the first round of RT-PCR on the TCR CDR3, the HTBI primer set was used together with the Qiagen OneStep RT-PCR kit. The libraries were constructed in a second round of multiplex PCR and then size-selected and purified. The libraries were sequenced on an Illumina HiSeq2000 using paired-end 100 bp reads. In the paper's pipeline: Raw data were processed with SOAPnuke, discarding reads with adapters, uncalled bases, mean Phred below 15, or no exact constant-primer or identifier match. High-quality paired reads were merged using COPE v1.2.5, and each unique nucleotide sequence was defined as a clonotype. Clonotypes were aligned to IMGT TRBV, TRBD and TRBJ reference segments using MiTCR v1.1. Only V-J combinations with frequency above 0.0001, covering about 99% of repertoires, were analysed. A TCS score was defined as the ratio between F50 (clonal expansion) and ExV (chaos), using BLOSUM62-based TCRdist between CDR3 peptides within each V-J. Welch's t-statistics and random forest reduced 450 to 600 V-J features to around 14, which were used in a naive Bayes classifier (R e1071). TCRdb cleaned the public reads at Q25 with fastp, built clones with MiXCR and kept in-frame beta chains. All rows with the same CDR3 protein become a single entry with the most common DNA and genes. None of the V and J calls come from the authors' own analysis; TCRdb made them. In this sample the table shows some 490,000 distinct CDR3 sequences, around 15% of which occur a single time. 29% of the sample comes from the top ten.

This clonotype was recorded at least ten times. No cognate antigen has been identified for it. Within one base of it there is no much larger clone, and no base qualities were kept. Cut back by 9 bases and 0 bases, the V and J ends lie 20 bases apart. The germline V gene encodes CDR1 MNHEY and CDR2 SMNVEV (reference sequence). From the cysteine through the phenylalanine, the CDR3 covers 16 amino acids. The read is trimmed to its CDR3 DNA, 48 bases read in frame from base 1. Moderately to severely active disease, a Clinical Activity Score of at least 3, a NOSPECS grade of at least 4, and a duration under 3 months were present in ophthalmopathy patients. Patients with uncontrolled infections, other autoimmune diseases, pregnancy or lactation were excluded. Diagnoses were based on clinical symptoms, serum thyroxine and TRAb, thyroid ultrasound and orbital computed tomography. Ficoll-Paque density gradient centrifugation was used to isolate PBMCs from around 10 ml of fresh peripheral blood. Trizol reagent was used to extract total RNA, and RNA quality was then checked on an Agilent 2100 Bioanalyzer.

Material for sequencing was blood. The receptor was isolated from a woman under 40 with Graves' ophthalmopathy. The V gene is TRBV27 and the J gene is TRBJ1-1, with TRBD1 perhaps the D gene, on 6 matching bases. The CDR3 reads CASTPGGWDMNTEAFF. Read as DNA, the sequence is TGTGCCAGTACCCCCGGGGGTTGGGACATGAACACTGAAGCTTTCTTT.